These T cell receptor beta chains were read from a single sample in a study of PD-1 blockade in classical Hodgkin lymphoma. The protocol was immunoSEQ multiplex PCR, while the TCRdb copy is restricted to in-frame clones and leaves out a portion. Among around 21,000 clones listed, roughly 70% were seen once. The sample here was peripheral blood mononuclear cells (PBMCs), taken at baseline. These receptors all come from a human donor with classical Hodgkin lymphoma. Both conserved end residues are part of each CDR3. The order of the fields is clone size, CDR3 length, J gene, D gene, V gene, CDR3 protein, CDR3 DNA. The D gene is left open where the match is weak. Where a row states a size, it is once, few, many or the class of an expanded clone; other rows omit it.

>NA|15|TRBJ2-1|TRBD2|TRBV6-6
CASSPGLAVVNEQFF
TGTGCCAGCAGCCCCGGACTAGCGGTTGTCAATGAGCAGTTCTTC
>NA|16|TRBJ2-1|NA|TRBV14
CASSQALLSSYNEQFF
TGTGCCAGCAGCCAAGCCTTACTGAGCTCCTACAATGAGCAGTTCTTC
>NA|14|TRBJ2-7|TRBD1|TRBV4-3
CASSHGQGVYEQYF
TGCGCCAGCAGCCATGGACAGGGAGTCTACGAGCAGTACTTC
>NA|15|TRBJ2-1|TRBD2|TRBV6-5
CASSYWGGVEDEQFF
TGTGCCAGCAGTTATTGGGGGGGGGTTGAGGATGAGCAGTTCTTC
>NA|15|TRBJ2-6|NA|TRBV7-3
CASSSLPVGANVLTF
TGTGCCAGCAGCTCCCTACCGGTCGGGGCCAACGTCCTGACTTTC
>NA|16|TRBJ2-7|TRBD1|TRBV6-5
CASSYFSTGGTYEQYF
TGTGCCAGCAGTTACTTCTCGACAGGGGGGACCTACGAGCAGTACTTC
>NA|14|TRBJ2-7|NA|TRBV11-3
CASSLEASSYEQYF
TGTGCCAGCAGCTTAGAGGCGAGCTCCTACGAGCAGTACTTC
>NA|15|TRBJ2-2|NA|TRBV6-4
CASSVIDGEGGELFF
TGTGCCAGCAGTGTAATTGACGGGGAAGGCGGGGAGCTGTTTTTT
>NA|16|TRBJ1-3|NA|TRBV5-6
CASSQTGTPSGNTIYF
TGTGCCAGCAGCCAAACCGGGACGCCCTCTGGAAACACCATATATTTT
>once|16|TRBJ2-7|NA|TRBV4-3
CASSPVVGDPSYEQYF
TGCGCCAGCAGCCCGGTGGTGGGAGATCCTTCCTACGAGCAGTACTTC
>NA|13|TRBJ1-1|NA|TRBV30
CAWSKEYIGKAFF
TGTGCCTGGAGTAAGGAATATATAGGGAAAGCTTTCTTT
>once|15|TRBJ2-1|NA|TRBV9
CASSVDGSTYNEQFF
TGTGCCAGCAGCGTAGACGGGAGTACCTACAATGAGCAGTTCTTC
>NA|19|TRBJ2-3|TRBD2|TRBV4-3
CASSQDRGLAGGGTDTQYF
TGCGCCAGCAGCCAAGATAGGGGACTAGCGGGAGGGGGCACAGATACGCAGTATTTT
>NA|16|TRBJ2-1|TRBD1|TRBV11-2
CASSRDRGLPYNEQFF
TGTGCCAGCAGCCGGGACAGGGGGCTTCCCTACAATGAGCAGTTCTTC
>once|14|TRBJ1-2|TRBD1|TRBV7-2
CASSARQGDYGYTF
TGTGCCAGCAGCGCAAGACAGGGAGACTATGGCTACACCTTC
>NA|12|TRBJ2-4|NA|TRBV5-6
CASSLYSNIQYF
TGTGCCAGCAGCCTTTATTCAAACATTCAGTACTTC
>NA|17|TRBJ2-1|TRBD2|TRBV4-3
CASSQDASGRPYNEQFF
TGCGCCAGCAGCCAAGACGCTAGCGGGAGACCCTACAATGAGCAGTTCTTC
>NA|14|TRBJ2-7|TRBD2|TRBV7-6
CASSPLAGSYEQYF
TGTGCCAGCAGCCCACTAGCGGGCTCCTACGAGCAGTACTTC
>NA|14|TRBJ2-7|TRBD2|TRBV27
CASSLRTRSYEQYF
TGTGCCAGCAGTCTAAGGACTAGATCCTACGAGCAGTACTTC
>few|11|TRBJ2-7|NA|TRBV20-1
CSAERTYEQYF
TGCAGTGCTGAGCGTACCTACGAGCAGTACTTC
>NA|17|TRBJ2-6|NA|TRBV2
CASSDRGSLSGANVLTF
TGTGCCAGCAGTGATCGGGGTTCCCTCTCTGGGGCCAACGTCCTGACTTTC
>NA|14|TRBJ2-3|NA|TRBV5-1
CASSLGGILDTQYF
TGCGCCAGCAGCTTGGGCGGGATTCTAGATACGCAGTATTTT
>NA|16|TRBJ2-7|TRBD2|TRBV5-1
CASSLGASGFSYEQYF
TGCGCCAGCAGCTTGGGGGCTAGCGGGTTCTCCTACGAGCAGTACTTC
>NA|15|TRBJ1-4|NA|TRBV5-1
CASSLYGQGGEKLFF
TGCGCCAGCAGCTTGTACGGGCAGGGAGGCGAAAAACTGTTTTTT
>few|14|TRBJ1-1|NA|TRBV19
CASSIDGRGTEAFF
TGTGCCAGTAGTATTGACGGTCGAGGGACTGAAGCTTTCTTT
>NA|13|TRBJ2-1|NA|TRBV18
CASSPVSVDEQFF
TGTGCCAGCTCACCAGTTAGCGTCGATGAGCAGTTCTTC
>NA|13|TRBJ2-1|TRBD2|TRBV2
CASSSGLNNEQFF
TGTGCCAGCAGTTCGGGACTAAACAATGAGCAGTTCTTC
>NA|12|TRBJ1-1|NA|TRBV6-5
CASSYGGTEAFF
TGTGCCAGCAGTTATGGGGGCACTGAAGCTTTCTTT
>NA|15|TRBJ2-7|NA|TRBV6-5
CASSYSMRGSYEQYF
TGTGCCAGCAGTTACTCGATGAGGGGCTCCTACGAGCAGTACTTC
>NA|14|TRBJ1-1|NA|TRBV7-2
CASSLARGNTEAFF
TGTGCCAGCAGCTTAGCGCGGGGGAACACTGAAGCTTTCTTT
>NA|15|TRBJ1-1|TRBD1|TRBV4-2
CASSQYRGPNTEAFF
TGTGCCAGCAGCCAGTACAGGGGGCCGAACACTGAAGCTTTCTTT
>NA|16|TRBJ2-7|TRBD2|TRBV6-6
CASSGSSGSGSYEQYF
TGTGCCAGCAGTGGATCTAGCGGGAGCGGGTCCTACGAGCAGTACTTC
>NA|14|TRBJ1-2|NA|TRBV14
CASSPWGLDYGYTF
TGTGCCAGCAGCCCCTGGGGGCTTGACTATGGCTACACCTTC
>NA|15|TRBJ1-5|NA|TRBV5-4
CASSLGRGSNQPQHF
TGTGCCAGCAGCTTGGGCAGGGGCAGCAATCAGCCCCAGCATTTT
>NA|15|TRBJ2-7|NA|TRBV27
CASSLTQVGGYEQYF
TGTGCCAGCAGTTTAACGCAGGTAGGAGGCTACGAGCAGTACTTC
>NA|14|TRBJ1-4|TRBD1|TRBV29-1
CSVGGTGFNEKLFF
TGCAGCGTTGGTGGGACAGGGTTTAATGAAAAACTGTTTTTT
>NA|12|TRBJ2-7|NA|TRBV19
CASSDKPYEQYF
TGTGCCAGTAGCGACAAACCCTACGAGCAGTACTTC
>few|11|TRBJ2-3|NA|TRBV30
CAWSPPGPQYF
TGTGCCTGGAGCCCCCCAGGTCCGCAGTATTTT
>NA|19|TRBJ2-2|TRBD1|TRBV27
CASSLLGSGTGENTGELFF
TGTGCCAGCAGTTTATTAGGTTCGGGGACAGGGGAGAACACCGGGGAGCTGTTTTTT
>NA|16|TRBJ2-3|NA|TRBV5-1
CASSLAKGLSTDTQYF
TGCGCCAGCAGCTTGGCTAAGGGCCTCAGCACAGATACGCAGTATTTT
>NA|18|TRBJ2-1|NA|TRBV11-2
CASSSLRGGRSSYNEQFF
TGTGCCAGCAGCTCCCTAAGGGGGGGAAGAAGCTCCTACAATGAGCAGTTCTTC
>NA|14|TRBJ1-1|NA|TRBV29-1
CSVEFRGSYTEAFF
TGCAGCGTTGAGTTCAGGGGATCTTACACTGAAGCTTTCTTT
>few|18|TRBJ1-1|NA|TRBV6-1
CASSEIGGRKSPGTEAFF
TGTGCCAGCAGTGAAATAGGGGGACGGAAAAGCCCGGGGACTGAAGCTTTCTTT
>NA|15|TRBJ2-2|TRBD1|TRBV14
CASSQDWTGTGELFF
TGTGCCAGCAGCCAAGACTGGACAGGAACCGGGGAGCTGTTTTTT
>NA|14|TRBJ2-7|TRBD2|TRBV7-2
CASSYLAGAYEQYF
TGTGCCAGCAGCTATTTAGCGGGGGCCTACGAGCAGTACTTC
>NA|11|TRBJ2-7|NA|TRBV29-1
CSVGTGSKQYF
TGCAGCGTTGGAACGGGGTCCAAGCAGTACTTC
>NA|15|TRBJ1-4|TRBD1|TRBV7-9
CASSISRQGDEKLFF
TGTGCCAGCAGCATATCCCGACAGGGGGATGAAAAACTGTTTTTT
>NA|14|TRBJ2-1|NA|TRBV4-3
CASSQDLRVDEQFF
TGCGCCAGCAGCCAAGATCTGAGGGTTGATGAGCAGTTCTTC
>NA|13|TRBJ2-7|NA|TRBV21-1
CASRTQDSYEQYF
TGTGCCAGCAGGACGCAAGACTCCTACGAGCAGTACTTC
>few|16|TRBJ2-3|NA|TRBV5-8
CASSSFTVGGTYTQYF
TGTGCCAGCAGCTCATTCACCGTAGGGGGAACCTATACGCAGTATTTT